The next 28 T cell receptor beta chains were all read from a single sample in a study of technical replicates of blood from a handful of donors. TCRdb's table, derived via immunoSEQ multiplex PCR, lists solely in-frame clones and lacks some. Found here are roughly 61,000 clones, almost 97% of them singletons; the top ten hold 0.15% to 0.25%. Input material: T cells isolated from PBMCs. The receptor source for this set is a human donor in good health.

This chain uses TRBV10-2 with TRBJ2-2; tentative D call: TRBD1 (6 bases). The germline gives CDR1 WSHSY, CDR2 SAAADI. This CDR3 is built from 14 residues. CDR3 nucleotides: TGCGGCTGCATTGGGGACACCAACACCGGGGAGCTGTTTTTT. Amino acids: CGCIGDTNTGELFF.

The gene calls are TRBV6-5 and TRBJ2-7; TRBD1 aligns across 7 bases. Germline CDR1 and CDR2: MNHEY and SVGAGI. The CDR3 consists of 15 residues. V was clipped by 0 bases and J by 4 bases; unmatched bases: 6. The CDR3 DNA is TGTGCCAGCAGTTACTCCACAGGGGCAGGATACGAGCAGTACTTC. Residues: CASSYSTGAGYEQYF.

The chain recombines TRBV5-1 with TRBJ2-7; 9 positions agree with TRBD1. The V and J ends lost 6 bases and 4 bases, in that order; junction bases with no gene match: 8. CDR1 SGHRS and CDR2 YFSETQ come from the germline V gene. The CDR3 is 14 amino acids. CDR3 protein: CASTRDRVSYEQYF. The CDR3 DNA sequence: TGCGCCAGCACCCGGGACAGGGTTTCGTACGAGCAGTACTTC.

This chain uses TRBV7-3 with TRBJ2-7; TRBD2 might be the D (5 bases). Germline assignment: CDR1 SGHTA and CDR2 FQGTGA. Trimming took off 3 bases at V and 3 bases at J, with 12 bases between the two ends. This CDR3 has 14 amino acids. This chain's CDR3 is CASSFRLGDYEQYF. DNA of the CDR3: TGTGCCAGCAGCTTTCGTCTCGGGGACTACGAGCAGTACTTC.

The chain uses TRBV28 and TRBJ1-2; D remains unclear. The V and J ends lost 3 bases and 8 bases respectively, with 22 bases between them. CDR3 length: 16 residues. Germline lookup yields CDR1 MDHEN and CDR2 SYDVKM. The CDR3, as DNA: TGTGCCAGCAGTTTCCGGGGATCTGGACCTCAAGGGGGCTACACCTTC. Protein sequence: CASSFRGSGPQGGYTF.

V gene TRBV2 combines with J gene TRBJ1-1, with a tentative D call TRBD1 (6 bases). V shed 6 bases and J shed 0 bases, with 8 bases lying between them. The CDR3 is made up of 13 amino acids. Germline CDR1 and CDR2: SNHLY and FYNNEI. The DNA of the CDR3 is TGTGCCAGCAGCCGGGACATGAACACTGAAGCTTTCTTT. Amino acid sequence: CASSRDMNTEAFF.

The chain couples TRBV5-6 to TRBJ2-7; 10 bases map to TRBD2. This CDR3 comprises 15 residues. V was pared by 2 bases and J by 6 bases, with 8 bases of the junction left unmatched. The V gene's germline CDR1 is SGHDT and CDR2 YYEEEE. The CDR3 nucleotides are TGTGCCAGCAGCTTCTTAGCGGGGGGTATAGGCGAGCAGTACTTC. Residues: CASSFLAGGIGEQYF.

The chain employs TRBV5-1 and TRBJ1-5; TRBD1 might be the D (5 bases). Between the trimmed V and J ends, which lost 4 bases and 5 bases, there was a span of 13 bases. The CDR3 consists of 14 residues. From germline, CDR1 is SGHRS and CDR2 YFSETQ. The CDR3 nucleotides are TGCGCCAGCAGCCCAGGGAACTTGGATCAGCCCCAGCATTTT. Translation gives CASSPGNLDQPQHF.

This chain links TRBV21-1 with TRBJ1-4; the table names TRBD1, a call not compared with the DNA. TRBV21-1 is reported as a pseudogene. The CDR3 consists of 11 residues. This chain's CDR3 is CASPMGEKLFF. CDR3 DNA sequence: TGTGCCAGCCCCATGGGCGAAAAACTGTTTTTT.

The CDR3 sequence is CAITWGTGGINYGYTF. Written as DNA, the CDR3 is TGTGCCATCACGTGGGGGACAGGGGGGATTAACTATGGCTACACCTTC. V gene TRBV28 combines with J gene TRBJ1-2; 11 nucleotides match TRBD1. This CDR3 is 16 amino acids long. Germline CDR1 and CDR2: MDHEN and SYDVKM. The J segment lost 1 base and the V segment lost 10 bases, leaving 11 bases of the junction unmatched.

Written as DNA, the CDR3 is TGTGCCAGCAGGGAGGGGGCACGCGCTTTCTTT. This codes for CASREGARAFF. The rearrangement links TRBV6-9 to TRBJ1-1, with TRBD1 matching over 7 bases. The junction had 6 bases not matched to a gene; V was cut back by 6 bases and J by 11 bases. This CDR3 contains 11 residues. The germline V gene encodes CDR1 MNHGY and CDR2 SVAAGI.

V gene TRBV19 combines with J gene TRBJ2-7, with D perhaps matching TRBD2 (5 bases). The germline CDR1 and CDR2 sequences are LNHDA and SQIVND (reference sequence). V was pared by 8 bases and J by 2 bases, with 19 bases between. CDR3 length equals 15 residues. DNA of the CDR3: TGTGCCAGTTCCCCGGAGCGGATCGCCACCTACGAGCAGTACTTC. This codes for CASSPERIATYEQYF.

The rearrangement links TRBV18 to TRBJ1-1, with TRBD1 matching over 7 bases. V lost 4 bases and J lost 0; bases outside the gene matches: 11. In germline, CDR1 is KGHSH, CDR2 LQKENI. The CDR3 spans 17 residues. CDR3 in amino acids: CASSRVPDRVMNTEAFF. The CDR3 coding sequence is TGTGCCAGCTCACGGGTCCCAGACAGGGTAATGAACACTGAAGCTTTCTTT.

The genes are TRBV11-2 and TRBJ2-1; 12 bases are shared with TRBD2. The CDR3 has 16 amino acids. Per germline, CDR1 SGHAT and CDR2 FQNNGV. V shed 2 bases, J shed 9 bases, and the junction held 8 bases outside the gene matches. CDR3: CASSLPTSGSEVEQFF. CDR3 in DNA: TGTGCCAGCAGCTTACCGACTAGCGGGAGTGAGGTTGAGCAGTTCTTC.

The chain joins TRBV6-6 to TRBJ2-7; 7 bases are a match to TRBD1. This CDR3 contains 14 residues. The V segment lost 6 bases and the J segment 4 bases; nucleotides outside the gene matches: 9. Germline CDR1 and CDR2: MNHNY and SVGAGI (reference sequence). This CDR3 reads CASSLPGTAYEQYF. The DNA for the CDR3 is TGTGCCAGCAGCCTGCCCGGGACAGCATACGAGCAGTACTTC.

The CDR3, as DNA: TGTGCCAGCAGCAATCGACTAGATTCGACCTACGAGCAGTACTTC. It translates to CASSNRLDSTYEQYF. V gene TRBV7-8 combines with J gene TRBJ2-7; a possible D gene is TRBD2 (6 bases). Trimming left V 5 bases short and J 2 bases short, with 16 bases between. The CDR3 runs to 15 residues. Germline CDR1 reads SGHVS; CDR2 reads FQNEAQ.

The gene calls are TRBV4-1 and TRBJ1-1; TRBD1 agrees at 7 bases. Germline V gene lookup returns CDR1 MGHRA and CDR2 YSYEKL. This CDR3 spans 16 amino acids. Unmatched junction bases numbered 16, after V lost 1 base and J lost 11 bases. The CDR3: CASSQGGLGTAGAAFF. The CDR3 DNA reads as TGCGCCAGCAGCCAAGGGGGACTGGGGACAGCTGGTGCGGCTTTCTTT.

This chain connects TRBV29-1 to TRBJ2-2; D might be TRBD2 (6 bases). The germline V and J ends were trimmed by 5 bases and 7 bases, with 14 bases remaining between them. This CDR3 spans 13 amino acids. The germline CDR1 and CDR2 sequences are SQVTM and ANQGSEA. The CDR3 DNA follows: TGCAGCGTTACCTGGGGGGTGGGCGGGGAGCTGTTTTTT. Translation: CSVTWGVGGELFF.

This chain connects TRBV25-1 to TRBJ1-1; 10 bases agree with TRBD1. The CDR3 is made up of 14 amino acids. CDR1 is MGHDK and CDR2 is SYGVNS in the germline V gene. Losses at the gene ends were 3 bases for V and 11 bases for J; bases not matched to a gene: 9. CDR3 residues: CASSEGQGNNRAFF. As DNA, the CDR3 is TGTGCCAGCAGTGAGGGACAGGGGAACAATCGGGCTTTCTTT.

This chain uses TRBV6-6 with TRBJ2-7; TRBD1 matches 8 bases. J gave up 2 bases and V 5 bases, and 5 bases lay outside the gene matches. This CDR3 spans 14 amino acids. CDR1 MNHNY and CDR2 SVGAGI come from the germline V gene (reference sequence). CDR3 protein: CASSGTGSTYEQYF. CDR3 DNA sequence: TGTGCCAGCAGTGGGACAGGTTCTACCTACGAGCAGTACTTC.

The count of this clone is one. This chain uses TRBV5-1 with TRBJ1-1; a possible D gene is TRBD1 (5 bases). The V gene's germline CDR1 is SGHRS and CDR2 YFSETQ. Trimming stripped 4 bases from V and 6 bases from J, with 16 bases between. This CDR3 spans 14 amino acids. The CDR3 DNA reads TGCGCCAGCAGCCAAGAGACAGTCGGGTCTGAAGCTTTCTTT. Residues: CASSQETVGSEAFF.

V is TRBV27 and J is TRBJ2-7; D might be TRBD2 (6 bases). CDR1 is MNHEY, CDR2 SMNVEV, per germline (reference sequence). V lost 8 bases and J lost 3, with 17 bases in between. The length of the CDR3 is 14 residues. The CDR3 nucleotides read TGTGCCAGCTCCGACGGGGTCGGGGGCTACGAGCAGTACTTC. The encoded protein is CASSDGVGGYEQYF.

This clone was recorded only once. The genes are TRBV5-1 and TRBJ1-1; perhaps TRBD1 as D (6 bases). Trimming pared 4 bases from V and 4 bases from J, leaving 17 bases between. Germline assignment: CDR1 SGHRS and CDR2 YFSETQ. This CDR3 has 15 residues. CDR3 in amino acids: CASSTDRQATTEAFF. The CDR3 DNA is TGCGCCAGCAGCACTGATCGACAGGCTACCACTGAAGCTTTCTTT.

This chain connects TRBV28 to TRBJ2-5, with D possibly TRBD1 on 6 matching bases. The CDR3 has 14 amino acids. V was trimmed by 2 bases and J by 8 bases, leaving 15 bases between them. Germline loops: CDR1 MDHEN, CDR2 SYDVKM. The chain's CDR3 is CASSLPHRDGTQYF. The CDR3, as DNA: TGTGCCAGCAGTTTACCTCACAGGGATGGTACCCAGTACTTC.

V usage is TRBV6-5 and J usage is TRBJ2-5; no clear D gene. CDR1 MNHEY and CDR2 SVGAGI come from the germline V gene. V lost 6 bases, J lost 2 bases, and 4 bases lay in between. This CDR3 region has 11 residues. In DNA form, the CDR3 reads TGTGCCAGCAGACAACAAGAGACCCAGTACTTC. It codes for CASRQQETQYF.

The rearrangement uses TRBV5-8 and TRBJ1-5; 7 nucleotides agree with TRBD1. Looked up from germline, CDR1 is SGHTS and CDR2 is YDEGEE. This CDR3 spans 17 amino acids. Trimming removed 4 bases from V and 3 bases from J; junction bases left unmatched: 13. The CDR3 loop is CASSLALGQWDNQPQHF. For the CDR3, the DNA is TGTGCCAGCAGCCTTGCGTTGGGACAGTGGGACAATCAGCCCCAGCATTTT.

The V and J genes are TRBV23-1 and TRBJ2-7, with D possibly matching TRBD2 (7 bases). TRBV23-1 is labeled an ORF, and its function is uncertain. V lost 7 bases and J 6 bases, leaving 22 bases between the germline ends. The CDR3 runs 15 residues. The CDR3 spells CASTTRGALLSEQYF. In nucleotides, the CDR3 is TGCGCCAGCACGACTCGGGGGGCCCTACTGAGCGAGCAGTACTTC.

CDR3: CASSSRQGSGYTF. Here the CDR3 DNA reads TGTGCCAGCAGCTCCCGCCAGGGGAGTGGCTACACCTTC. The V call is TRBV11-3, the J call TRBJ1-2; TRBD1 is a possible D gene (6 bases). Germline values: CDR1 SGHNT, CDR2 YENEEA. Trimming took off 4 bases at V and 7 bases at J, with 13 bases between the two ends. This CDR3 comprises 13 residues.